This T cell receptor (beta chain) stems from a study of regulatory T cells in long-lasting Graves disease. In its sample, this clonotype was seen a few times. Its antigen remains unknown. Sample time point: persistent/refractory GD, antithyroid drugs over 5 years with positive TRAb. RNA from PBMCs was the source of the TCR library. Study results and caveats: Persistent disease preferred TRBV28, TRBJ1-2 and TRBJ2-5; new disease, TRBV20-1 and TRBJ2-1. Patients with persistent disease shared under 3,500 public clonotypes, outpacing the approximately 970 shared by new patients. Investigators studied peripheral blood only, not thyroid tissue.

Library construction for TCR beta used iRepertoire HTBI primers and Arm-PCR of CDR3 regions. TCRdb recomputed calls from the multiplex PCR reads with MiXCR, one row per CDR3 protein. The sample shows 400,000 to 600,000 distinct CDR3 sequences, roughly 21% of them seen only once. The CDR3 is 14 amino acids. With 7 bases clipped from V and 4 bases from J, the junction kept 8 bases outside the gene matches. Looked up from germline, CDR1 is LGHDT and CDR2 is YNNKEL (reference sequence). Here the sequenced sample was peripheral blood mononuclear cells (PBMCs), taken when the disease was refractory, from a patient treated with antithyroid drugs. This chain joins TRBV3-1 and TRBJ1-1; 8 bases match TRBD1. The TCR originated in a female donor with Graves disease. The CDR3 spells CASTTTGTGTEAFF. The DNA of the CDR3 is TGTGCCAGCACCACGACAGGGACAGGCACTGAAGCTTTCTTT. The whole variable domain, remainder taken from reference TRBV3-1 and TRBJ1-1, is DTAVSQTPKYLVTQMGNDKSIKCEQNLGHDTMYWYKQDSKKFLKIMFSYNNKELIINETVPNRFSPKSPDKAHLNLHINSLELGDSAVYFCASTTTGTGTEAFFGQGTRLTVV.